Reported below is one TCR beta chain. It lacks a known antigen. The sample holds no much larger clone one base away, and base qualities are not on file. The data belong to a study of control samples from healthy donors and cancer patients (dated by TCRdb to 2018 to 2021). As encoded in the germline V gene, CDR1 is MRHNA while CDR2 is SNTAGT. V loses 9 bases, J loses 3 bases, and the germline ends lie 19 bases apart. The CDR3, cysteine through phenylalanine, is 15 amino acids long. Only CDR3 DNA is held: 45 bases, read in frame from base 1. Library preparation used the immunoSEQ multiplex PCR assay. TCRdb's version of the immuneACCESS table is confined to in-frame rearrangements and falls short of the full clone set. An unresolved V gene accounts for under half of the shortfall where checked; the remainder is of unknown origin. Recorded for this sample are 170,000 or so clones; 80% to 95% of them occurred a single time. The top ten constitute around 1.6% of the sample.

Sequencing input: blood. The sequence was collected from a man younger than 30 in good health. This chain is built from TRBV6-4 and TRBJ2-3; the D region possibly corresponds to TRBD2 (6 bases align). The nucleotide sequence is TGTGCCAGTAAGCAAGGGACTTCAGATACAGATACGCAGTATTTT. Its amino acids are CASKQGTSDTDTQYF.